This T cell receptor (beta chain) is drawn from a study of blood T cell repertoires in COVID-19. Clones were sequenced by immunoSEQ multiplex PCR, and TCRdb holds only the in-frame ones, with some missing. The sample has some 250,000 clones; roughly nine tenths are singletons. The sample was peripheral blood. This clonotype originated in a woman in her twenties or thirties with COVID-19, enrolled during active disease.

CDR3 residues: CASSSSRLGHSKGYTF. In nucleotides, the CDR3 is TGTGCCAGCAGCTCCTCGAGGCTCGGACACTCGAAGGGCTACACCTTC. This chain links TRBV11-2 with TRBJ1-2, with D perhaps matching TRBD1 (5 bases). Germline V gives CDR1 SGHAT, CDR2 FQNNGV. Trimming stripped 4 bases from V and 8 bases from J, with 23 bases between. The CDR3 is made up of 16 amino acids.